These 10 T cell receptor beta chains came from one sample sequenced in a study of blood T cell repertoires in COVID-19. Sequencing was performed with immunoSEQ multiplex PCR; in TCRdb, only in-frame clones are kept and a portion is missing. The sample contains about 140,000 clones, approximately 82% of which appear only once. The source material was peripheral blood. These receptors were obtained from a man aged 55-75 years who had recovered from COVID-19.

The V gene is TRBV7-2, the J gene TRBJ1-6; 7 bases line up with TRBD1. The CDR3 loop spans 16 amino acids. V trimming: 5 bases; J trimming: 5 bases; junction bases outside the gene matches: 9. Germline CDR1 and CDR2: SGHTA and FQGNSA. The CDR3 nucleotides are TGTGCCAGCAGCCTTCAGGGGGGCCATAATAATTCACCCCTCCACTTT. Encoded protein: CASSLQGGHNNSPLHF.

The rearrangement uses TRBV20-1 and TRBJ1-1, with TRBD1 matching over 7 bases. CDR1 DFQATT and CDR2 SNEGSKA come from the germline V gene (reference sequence). The CDR3 has 11 amino acids. Trimming at V came to 6 bases and at J to 8 bases, leaving 6 bases not matched to a gene. CDR3 bases: TGCAGTGCCACGACAGGGCAGGAAGCTTTCTTT. As protein: CSATTGQEAFF.

The rearrangement joins TRBV7-2 to TRBJ1-5, with 9 bases lining up with TRBD1. V dropped 5 bases and J dropped 1; count of bases not matched to a gene: 9. The CDR3 runs 17 residues. Germline V CDR1 and CDR2: SGHTA, FQGNSA. For the CDR3, the DNA is TGTGCCAGCAGCCCAGGACAGGGGACACCCAGCAATCAGCCCCAGCATTTT. This translates into CASSPGQGTPSNQPQHF.

The chain carries TRBV7-9 and TRBJ1-4, with 8 bases identical to TRBD1. The CDR3 runs 16 residues. Germline V CDR1 and CDR2: SEHNR, FQNEAQ (reference sequence). Germline trimming cut 1 base from V and 7 bases from J; bases unmatched to any gene: 8. The CDR3 protein is CASSLGFQGASEKLFF. CDR3 nucleotide sequence: TGTGCCAGCAGCTTAGGCTTCCAGGGGGCGAGTGAAAAACTGTTTTTT.

This rearrangement joins TRBV4-1 to TRBJ2-7; possible D gene TRBD2, 5 bases. The V and J ends lost 5 bases and 0 bases respectively, with 14 bases between them. Germline-derived CDR1 and CDR2 are MGHRA and YSYEKL. The CDR3 loop spans 15 amino acids. Here the CDR3 reads CASSTRGGSSYEQYF. The DNA of the CDR3 is TGCGCCAGCAGCACCCGGGGTGGCAGCTCCTACGAGCAGTACTTC.

V and J are TRBV28 and TRBJ1-1; a possible D gene is TRBD1 (6 bases). Trimming left V 5 bases short and J 11 bases short, with 15 bases between. In germline, CDR1 is MDHEN, CDR2 SYDVKM. The CDR3 runs 12 residues. For the CDR3, the DNA is TGTGCCAGCAGTCTTCCCCAGGGGAAGGCTTTCTTT. Residues: CASSLPQGKAFF.

In its sample, this clone was seen once. The chain recombines TRBV7-6 with TRBJ2-2; 7 bases fit TRBD2. CDR1 is SGHVS and CDR2 is FNYEAQ in the germline V gene. This CDR3 has 15 amino acids. The ends lost 2 bases at V and 5 bases at J; junction bases unmatched: 5. The CDR3 DNA follows: TGTGCCAGCAGCTTAAGCGGGGCAGGGACCGGGGAGCTGTTTTTT. Its translation is CASSLSGAGTGELFF.

The V and J genes are TRBV2 and TRBJ2-5; perhaps TRBD2 as D (5 bases). This CDR3 has 17 residues. Germline V gives CDR1 SNHLY, CDR2 FYNNEI. V was pared by 7 bases and J by 5 bases, with 26 bases between. CDR3 nucleotide sequence: TGTGCCAGCATCGGGCTAGCCGTCGCGGGCGGAATGGAGACCCAGTACTTC. Its protein product is CASIGLAVAGGMETQYF.

The genes are TRBV28 and TRBJ2-5, with TRBD1 matching 10 bases. J gave up 5 bases and V 0 bases, and 3 bases lay outside the gene matches. CDR1 MDHEN and CDR2 SYDVKM come from the germline V gene. This CDR3 is built from 15 residues. The CDR3 loop reads CASSLWTGGAETQYF. As DNA, the CDR3 is TGTGCCAGCAGTTTATGGACAGGGGGCGCGGAGACCCAGTACTTC.

This chain uses TRBV4-2 with TRBJ2-1, with 11 nucleotides matching TRBD2. V was pared by 2 bases and J by 5 bases, with 14 bases of the junction left unmatched. Germline loops: CDR1 LGHNA, CDR2 YNFKEQ. The CDR3 sequence is 19 residues long. The CDR3 sequence: CASSQLPGLAANKNNEQFF. The DNA for the CDR3 is TGTGCCAGCAGCCAATTACCGGGACTAGCGGCCAATAAGAACAATGAGCAGTTCTTC.